The 12 T cell receptor beta chains in this list originate from one sample, sequenced in a study of T cells after yellow fever vaccination. One entry per CDR3 protein, called by TCRdb with MiXCR from the 5' RACE reads. This table holds roughly 520,000 distinct CDR3 sequences, 20% to 25% found once. The sample was PBMCs, taken approximately 22 days after the first yellow fever vaccination. These receptors were obtained from a man between 18 and 29 years old who received the YFV17D yellow fever vaccine.

This clonotype was counted at least ten times. The junction differs from germline at one of its ends, possibly a read error. The V and J genes are TRBV6-1 and TRBJ2-2; 8 bases are shared with TRBD1. This CDR3 has 14 residues. Germline V CDR1 and CDR2: MNHNS, SASEGT. This CDR3 reads CASSNGQGTWELFF. CDR3 in DNA: TGTGCCAGCAGCAACGGACAGGGCACCTGGGAGCTGTTTTTT.

This clonotype came up a few times. This sequence joins TRBV18 and TRBJ2-2; 9 positions match TRBD1. Germline values: CDR1 KGHSH, CDR2 LQKENI. There are 17 residues in the CDR3. V was clipped by 1 base and J by 4 bases; unmatched bases: 7. CDR3 in amino acids: CASSPLTGQGTTGELFF. CDR3 DNA: TGTGCCAGCTCACCACTAACGGGACAGGGAACCACCGGGGAGCTGTTTTTT.

This chain connects TRBV14 to TRBJ2-1; TRBD1 aligns across 7 bases. The trim removed 6 bases at V and 10 bases at J, leaving 15 bases unmatched. CDR3 size: 15 residues. The germline V gene encodes CDR1 SGHDN and CDR2 FVKESK. The DNA for the CDR3 is TGTGCCAGCAGACACACAGGGGCCACTCAGGTGGAGCAGTTCTTC. Its protein is CASRHTGATQVEQFF.

This clonotype came up many times. The V and J genes are TRBV2 and TRBJ2-3; 8 bases agree with TRBD2. Trimming removed 4 bases from V and 1 base from J; junction bases left unmatched: 4. The length of the CDR3 is 15 residues. The germline gives CDR1 SNHLY, CDR2 FYNNEI. CDR3 DNA sequence: TGTGCCAGCAGTGTCGGGCGGGGGGGCACAGATACGCAGTATTTT. Translated, it gives CASSVGRGGTDTQYF.

The V gene is TRBV7-2, the J gene TRBJ1-6; D is perhaps TRBD1 (5 bases). V dropped 4 bases and J dropped 4 bases, with 14 bases sitting between them. The CDR3 totals 16 residues. CDR1 and CDR2 (germline): SGHTA, FQGNSA. CDR3 bases: TGTGCCAGCAGCTCGAGACAGTACGGTTATAATTCACCCCTCCACTTT. Amino acids: CASSSRQYGYNSPLHF.

The chain carries TRBV20-1 and TRBJ1-5, with D possibly matching TRBD1 (5 bases). V gave up 3 bases and J gave up 1 base, with 16 bases separating them. CDR1 is DFQATT, CDR2 SNEGSKA, per germline (reference sequence). The CDR3 is 16 amino acids. The CDR3 DNA sequence: TGCAGTGCTAGGCGGGGGAGGGCGGGAAGCAATCAGCCCCAGCATTTT. Encoded protein: CSARRGRAGSNQPQHF.

This clonotype was recorded a few times. The V and J genes are TRBV6-1 and TRBJ2-1; possible D gene TRBD2, 5 bases. The germline gives CDR1 MNHNS, CDR2 SASEGT. There are 16 residues in the CDR3. The V end was cut by 3 bases, the J end by 3 bases, with 15 bases between. CDR3: CASSDLRVGIYNEQFF. The CDR3 DNA reads TGTGCCAGCAGTGATTTGCGGGTAGGGATCTACAATGAGCAGTTCTTC.

In this sample, this clonotype turned up a few times. This chain uses TRBV20-1 with TRBJ2-3, with TRBD2 matching 12 bases. The CDR3 runs 15 residues. V gave up 5 bases and J gave up 2 bases; unmatched junction bases: 5. Germline-derived CDR1 and CDR2 are DFQATT and SNEGSKA (reference sequence). Here the CDR3 reads CSALTSGGYTDTQYF. The DNA for the CDR3 is TGCAGTGCTCTGACTAGCGGGGGATACACAGATACGCAGTATTTT.

This clonotype was counted only a few times. The gene calls are TRBV6-5 and TRBJ2-2; TRBD2 agrees at 9 bases. This CDR3 is 16 amino acids long. Per the germline V gene, CDR1 is MNHEY and CDR2 is SVGAGI. Trimming cost V 2 bases and J 5 bases; bases outside gene matches: 6. The CDR3 sequence: CASSYEAGGRTGELFF. Here the CDR3 DNA reads TGTGCCAGCAGTTACGAGGCGGGGGGGCGGACCGGGGAGCTGTTTTTT.

This clonotype appeared many times. A read error may produce the germline difference seen at one junction end. This rearrangement joins TRBV5-1 to TRBJ1-4; D ambiguous. Germline V CDR1 and CDR2: SGHRS, YFSETQ. The CDR3 is made up of 14 amino acids. CDR3 in DNA: TGCGCCAGCAGGTCGAAATCCAGATCAGAAAAGCTGTTTTTT. This codes for CASRSKSRSEKLFF.

A few counts support this clonotype. This rearrangement joins TRBV7-9 to TRBJ2-3, with D tentatively TRBD2 (6 bases). The CDR3 has 18 amino acids. Germline V gene lookup returns CDR1 SEHNR and CDR2 FQNEAQ (reference sequence). Trimming pared 5 bases from V and 5 bases from J, leaving 26 bases between. The CDR3 loop reads CASSKPNGMRGRVDTQYF. The CDR3 DNA follows: TGTGCCAGCAGCAAACCCAATGGGATGCGGGGTCGGGTAGATACGCAGTATTTT.

The genes are TRBV25-1 and TRBJ2-3; no definite D call. The CDR3 is 15 residues long. Trimming pared 1 base from V and 3 bases from J, leaving 11 bases between. Germline CDR1 and CDR2: MGHDK and SYGVNS. This chain's CDR3 is CASSEFRIKTDTQYF. CDR3 DNA: TGTGCCAGCAGTGAATTTCGGATAAAGACAGATACGCAGTATTTT.